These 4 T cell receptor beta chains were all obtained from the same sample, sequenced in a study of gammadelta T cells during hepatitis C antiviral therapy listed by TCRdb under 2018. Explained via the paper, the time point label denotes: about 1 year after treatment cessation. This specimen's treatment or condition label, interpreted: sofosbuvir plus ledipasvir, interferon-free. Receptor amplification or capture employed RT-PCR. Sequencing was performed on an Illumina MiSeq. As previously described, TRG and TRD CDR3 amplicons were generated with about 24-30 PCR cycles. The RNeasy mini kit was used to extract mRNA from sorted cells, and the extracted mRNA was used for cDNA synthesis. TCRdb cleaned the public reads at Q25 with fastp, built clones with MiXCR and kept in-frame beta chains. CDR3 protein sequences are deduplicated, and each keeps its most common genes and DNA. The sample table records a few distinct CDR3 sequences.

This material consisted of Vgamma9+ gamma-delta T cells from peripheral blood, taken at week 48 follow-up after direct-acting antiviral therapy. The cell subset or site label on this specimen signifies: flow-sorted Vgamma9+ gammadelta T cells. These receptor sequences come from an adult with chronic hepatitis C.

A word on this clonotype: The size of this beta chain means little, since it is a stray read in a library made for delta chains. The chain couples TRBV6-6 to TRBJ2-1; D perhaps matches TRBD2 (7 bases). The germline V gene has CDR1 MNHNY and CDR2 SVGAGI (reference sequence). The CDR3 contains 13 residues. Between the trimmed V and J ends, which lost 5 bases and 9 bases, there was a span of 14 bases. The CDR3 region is CASSGGAYAEQFF. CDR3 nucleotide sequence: TGTGCCAGCAGTGGGGGGGCCTATGCTGAGCAGTTCTTC.

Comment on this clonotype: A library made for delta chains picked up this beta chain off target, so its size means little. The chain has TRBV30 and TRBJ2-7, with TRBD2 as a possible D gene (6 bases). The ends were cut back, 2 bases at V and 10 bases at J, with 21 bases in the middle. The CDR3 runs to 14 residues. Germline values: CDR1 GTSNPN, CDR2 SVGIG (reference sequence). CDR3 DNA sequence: TGTGCCTGGAGTCCCCGGGACTGGAGATATGAACAGTACTTC. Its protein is CAWSPRDWRYEQYF.

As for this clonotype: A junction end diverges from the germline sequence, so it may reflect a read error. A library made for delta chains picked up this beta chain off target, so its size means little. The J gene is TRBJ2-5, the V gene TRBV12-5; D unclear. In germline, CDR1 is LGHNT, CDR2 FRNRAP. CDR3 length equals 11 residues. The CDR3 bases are TGTGCCAGCAGTTCCCGAGACACCCAGTACTTT. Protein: CASSSRDTQYF.

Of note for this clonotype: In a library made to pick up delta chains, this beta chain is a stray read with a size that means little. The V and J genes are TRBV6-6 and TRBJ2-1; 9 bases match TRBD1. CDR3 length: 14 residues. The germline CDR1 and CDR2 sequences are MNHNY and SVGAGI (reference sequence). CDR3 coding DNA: TGTGCAGTCTCCGGGACAGGGAACTATGCTGAGCAGTTCTTC. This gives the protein CAVSGTGNYAEQFF.